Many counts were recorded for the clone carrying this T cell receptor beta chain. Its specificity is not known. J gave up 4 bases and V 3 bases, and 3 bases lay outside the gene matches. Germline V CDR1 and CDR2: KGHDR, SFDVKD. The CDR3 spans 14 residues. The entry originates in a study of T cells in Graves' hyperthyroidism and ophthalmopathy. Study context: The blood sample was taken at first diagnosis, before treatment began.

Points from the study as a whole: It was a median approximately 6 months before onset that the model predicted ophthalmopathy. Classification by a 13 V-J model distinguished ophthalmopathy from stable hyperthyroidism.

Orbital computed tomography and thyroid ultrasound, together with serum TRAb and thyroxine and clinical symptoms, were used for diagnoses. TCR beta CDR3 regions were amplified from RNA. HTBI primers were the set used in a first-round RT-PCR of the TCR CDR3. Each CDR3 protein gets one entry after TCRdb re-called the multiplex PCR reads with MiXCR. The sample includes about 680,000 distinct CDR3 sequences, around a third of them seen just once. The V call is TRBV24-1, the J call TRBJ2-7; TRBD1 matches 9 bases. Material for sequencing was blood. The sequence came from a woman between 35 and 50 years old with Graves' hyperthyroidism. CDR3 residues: CATSDGGQGYEQYF. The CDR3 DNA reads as TGTGCCACCAGTGATGGGGGACAGGGTTACGAGCAGTACTTC.